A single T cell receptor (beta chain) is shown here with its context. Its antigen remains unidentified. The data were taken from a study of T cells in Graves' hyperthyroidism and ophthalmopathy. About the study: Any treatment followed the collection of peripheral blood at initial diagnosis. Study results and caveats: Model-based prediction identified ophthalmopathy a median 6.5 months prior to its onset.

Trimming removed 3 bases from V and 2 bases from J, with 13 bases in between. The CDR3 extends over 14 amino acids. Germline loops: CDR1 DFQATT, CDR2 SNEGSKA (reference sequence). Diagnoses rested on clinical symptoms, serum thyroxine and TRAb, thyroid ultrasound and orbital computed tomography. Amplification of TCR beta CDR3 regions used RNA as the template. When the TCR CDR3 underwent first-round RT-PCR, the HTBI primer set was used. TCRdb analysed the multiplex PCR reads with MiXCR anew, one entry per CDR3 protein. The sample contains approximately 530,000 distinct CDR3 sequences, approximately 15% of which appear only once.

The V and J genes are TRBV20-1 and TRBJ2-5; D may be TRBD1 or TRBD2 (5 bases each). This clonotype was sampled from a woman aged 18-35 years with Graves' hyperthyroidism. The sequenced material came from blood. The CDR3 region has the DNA TGCAGTGCTAGGGGGGACGCTCGACAAGAGACCCAGTACTTC. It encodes CSARGDARQETQYF.